The present entry profiles one T cell receptor beta chain with its context. This specimen belongs to a study of blood T cell repertoires in COVID-19. About the study: Samples of COVID-19 (acute and convalescent) were obtained from the United States, Italy and Spain. T cells, B-cell-depleted T cells, or PBMCs supplied cDNA or gDNA.

V dropped 6 bases and J dropped 5 bases, with 5 bases sitting between them. The CDR3 is 11 amino acids. Germline-derived CDR1 and CDR2 are MDHEN and SYDVKM. Per the original methods: Amplification from reference gene primers served as the basis for estimated nucleated cell counts. Method: immunoSEQ multiplex PCR; TCRdb's copy keeps in-frame clones and lacks some. The DNA gave D and trimming, while V, J and clone size come from that table. This table has about 87,000 clones, approximately 89% appearing once. Sequences were obtained from peripheral blood. The receptor comes from a woman of 80 years or more with active COVID-19. The chain uses TRBV28 and TRBJ1-5; no firm D call. This chain's CDR3 is CASSRDQPQHF. The CDR3, as DNA: TGTGCCAGCAGCCGAGATCAGCCCCAGCATTTT. Variable domain in full (rest from reference TRBV28 and TRBJ1-5): DVKVTQSSRYLVKRTGEKVFLECVQDMDHENMFWYRQDPGLGLRLIYFSYDVKMKEKGDIPEGYSVSREKKERFSLILESASTNQTSMYLCASSRDQPQHFGDGTRLSIL.